Given below is one T cell receptor (beta chain) in context. With 10 bases removed from V and 8 bases from J, the gap between germline ends came to 18 bases. Germline loops: CDR1 SGHAT, CDR2 FQNNGV. This CDR3 has 13 amino acids. This record comes from a study of blood T cell repertoires in COVID-19. The repertoire was sequenced with immunoSEQ multiplex PCR; TCRdb's copy has only in-frame clones and lacks some. The sample consists of 150,000 to 200,000 clones, around 80% of them appearing once. This chain joins TRBV11-2 and TRBJ2-1; D remains ambiguous. The sample taken for sequencing was peripheral blood. The clonotype was recovered from a man in his sixties or seventies with active or convalescent COVID-19. The CDR3 here is CAISQTAVDEQFF. CDR3 sequence (DNA): TGTGCCATCTCCCAGACGGCGGTGGATGAGCAGTTCTTC.